This T cell receptor (beta chain) was documented in a study of OX40 agonist ivuxolimab in advanced cancers. For this clone: Antigen specificity is unknown.

Method: immunoSEQ multiplex PCR; TCRdb's copy keeps in-frame clones and lacks some. The data contain 30,000 to 45,000 clones, about 81% of them singletons. Study-wide findings and caveats: Dose levels from 0.1 to 3.0 mg/kg saw CD4+ and CD8+ blood T cells expand clonally by week 6.

The CDR3 has 15 amino acids. Germline V gene data show CDR1 as SGHVS and CDR2 as FQNEAQ. V lost 5 bases to trimming and J lost 1 base, with 14 bases between them. The material was CD4+ or CD8+ T cells sorted from blood, obtained in a trial of the OX40 agonist ivuxolimab. This receptor was taken from an adult with an advanced solid tumor such as melanoma, head and neck, liver or kidney cancer. The chain recombines TRBV7-8 with TRBJ1-2; possible D gene TRBD1, 6 bases. The DNA of the CDR3 is TGTGCCAGCAGCCCACAAGGGGGAATTAACTATGGCTACACCTTC. It yields the protein CASSPQGGINYGYTF.